This TCR beta chain emerged from a study of beta chain features in type 1 diabetes. The wider study: Cell yields, gender and age were similar in healthy donors and patients.

This clone was counted only a few times. Sequenced material consisted of expressed TCRB transcripts (all of the isolated RNA was reverse transcribed). Using immunoSEQ multiplex PCR, the repertoire was profiled, and TCRdb retains in-frame clones only, with some absent. The table records about half a million clones, about an eighth of them present only once. The CDR3 spans 13 residues. Germline CDR1 reads KGHSY; CDR2 reads FQNENV. With 3 bases removed from V and 0 bases from J, the gap between germline ends came to 5 bases. The chain carries TRBV16 and TRBJ1-2, with D unresolved. The clonotype comes from a woman aged 18 to 35 in good health. Sequenced input: naive CD4+ T cells from blood. The CDR3 nucleotides are TGTGCCAGCAGCCAGGATCCTAACTATGGCTACACCTTC. It codes for CASSQDPNYGYTF.